This T cell receptor beta chain was profiled in a study of T cell repertoires in ileal Crohn's disease. The CDR3 is 14 amino acids. Germline V gives CDR1 MDHEN, CDR2 SYDVKM. Unmatched junction bases numbered 7, after V lost 5 bases and J lost 5 bases. Clones were sequenced by immunoSEQ multiplex PCR, and TCRdb holds only the in-frame ones, with some missing. The sample contains roughly 660 clones, 82% of which appear only once. The chain recombines TRBV28 with TRBJ2-5; 8 positions agree with TRBD1. The source material was ileal tissue. The receptor's source is an adult with Crohn's disease. This CDR3 is CASSKRQGMETQYF. Written as DNA, the CDR3 is TGTGCCAGCAGTAAAAGACAGGGGATGGAGACCCAGTACTTC.